This T cell receptor beta chain originates from a study of T cell responses to AZD1222 COVID-19 vaccine. Analyses pooled second doses at about 4 or about 12 weeks. Study results and limitations: Most donors were white British and more were female, and clonal diversity was possibly underestimated. Spike-specific TCR breadth and depth both grew after two AZD1222 doses. Spike was spanned by vaccine-associated CD4 TCRs, which were dominant at 160-218 and 743-854.

To note about this clone: Its matching antigen is unknown.

The V gene lost 3 bases and the J gene lost 3 bases, with 6 bases spanning the gap. Germline values: CDR1 KGHSH, CDR2 LQKENI. This CDR3 region has 12 residues. The assay was immunoSEQ multiplex PCR, and TCRdb's table has in-frame clones only and misses some. The sample gives under 100,000 clones, 75% to 90% of which show up once; about 12% is in the top ten. The source is an adult who received the AZD1222 COVID-19 vaccine. This chain links TRBV18 with TRBJ2-7, with D uncertain. The sample in question was peripheral blood, obtained 28 days after the second AZD1222 dose. In nucleotides, the CDR3 is TGTGCCAGCTCACCGGACCTCTACGAGCAGTACTTC. Its protein is CASSPDLYEQYF.